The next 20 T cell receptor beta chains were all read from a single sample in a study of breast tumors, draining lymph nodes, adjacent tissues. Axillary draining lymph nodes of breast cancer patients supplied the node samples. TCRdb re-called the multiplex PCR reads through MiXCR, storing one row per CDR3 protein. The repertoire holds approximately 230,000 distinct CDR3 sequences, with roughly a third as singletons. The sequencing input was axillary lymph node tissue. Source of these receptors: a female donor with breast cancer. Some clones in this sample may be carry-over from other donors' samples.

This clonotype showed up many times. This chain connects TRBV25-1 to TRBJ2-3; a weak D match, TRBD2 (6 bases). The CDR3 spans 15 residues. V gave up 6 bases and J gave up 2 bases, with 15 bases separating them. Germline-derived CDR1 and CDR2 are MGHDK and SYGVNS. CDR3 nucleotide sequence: TGTGCCAGCAGCTCGACTAGGAAAACCACAGATACGCAGTATTTT. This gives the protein CASSSTRKTTDTQYF.

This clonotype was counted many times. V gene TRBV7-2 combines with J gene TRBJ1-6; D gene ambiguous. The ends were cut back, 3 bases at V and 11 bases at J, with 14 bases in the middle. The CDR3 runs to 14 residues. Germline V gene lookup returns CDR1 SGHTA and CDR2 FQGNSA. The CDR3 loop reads CASSFNVLMAPLHF. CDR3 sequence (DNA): TGTGCCAGCAGCTTTAACGTCTTAATGGCACCCCTCCACTTT.

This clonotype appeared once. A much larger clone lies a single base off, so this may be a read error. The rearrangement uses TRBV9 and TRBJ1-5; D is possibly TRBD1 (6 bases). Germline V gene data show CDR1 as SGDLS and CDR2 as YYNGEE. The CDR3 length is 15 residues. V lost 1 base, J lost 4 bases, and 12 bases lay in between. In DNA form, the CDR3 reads TGTGCCAGCAGCGTAAGGGGGGCTGAGAATCAGCCCCAGCATTTT. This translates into CASSVRGAENQPQHF. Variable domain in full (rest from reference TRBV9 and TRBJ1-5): DSGVTQTPKHLITATGQRVTLRCSPRSGDLSVYWYQQSLDQGLQFLIQYYNGEERAKGNILERFSAQQFPDLHSELNLSSLELGDSALYFCASSVRGAENQPQHFGDGTRLSIL.

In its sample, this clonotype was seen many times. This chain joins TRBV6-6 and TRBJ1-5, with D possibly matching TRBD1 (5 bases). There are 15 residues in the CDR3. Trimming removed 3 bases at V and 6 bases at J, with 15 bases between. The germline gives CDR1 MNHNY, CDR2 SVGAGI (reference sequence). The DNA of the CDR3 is TGTGCCAGCAGTTATACGGAGGCGGGGACTCAGCCCCAGCATTTT. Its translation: CASSYTEAGTQPQHF.

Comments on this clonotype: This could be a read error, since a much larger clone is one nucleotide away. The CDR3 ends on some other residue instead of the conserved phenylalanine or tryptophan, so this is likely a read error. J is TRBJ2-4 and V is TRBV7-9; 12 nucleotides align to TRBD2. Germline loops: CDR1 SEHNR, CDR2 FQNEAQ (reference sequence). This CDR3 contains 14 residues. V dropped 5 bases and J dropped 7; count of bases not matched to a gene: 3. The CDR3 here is CASSPTSGRNIQYL. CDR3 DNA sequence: TGTGCCAGCAGCCCCACTAGCGGGAGGAACATTCAGTACCTC.

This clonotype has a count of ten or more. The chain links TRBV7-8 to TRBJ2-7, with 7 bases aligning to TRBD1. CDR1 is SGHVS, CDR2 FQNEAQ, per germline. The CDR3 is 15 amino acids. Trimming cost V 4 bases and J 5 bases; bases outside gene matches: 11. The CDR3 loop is CASSWDLQGFNEQYF. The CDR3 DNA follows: TGTGCCAGCAGCTGGGACCTACAGGGGTTTAACGAGCAGTACTTC.

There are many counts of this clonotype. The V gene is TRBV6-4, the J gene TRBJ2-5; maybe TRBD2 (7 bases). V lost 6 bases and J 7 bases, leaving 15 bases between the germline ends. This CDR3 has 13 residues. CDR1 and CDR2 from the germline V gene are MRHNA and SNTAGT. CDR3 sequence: CASRPGGRLTQYF. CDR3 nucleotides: TGTGCCAGCAGGCCGGGGGGCCGTCTGACCCAGTACTTC.

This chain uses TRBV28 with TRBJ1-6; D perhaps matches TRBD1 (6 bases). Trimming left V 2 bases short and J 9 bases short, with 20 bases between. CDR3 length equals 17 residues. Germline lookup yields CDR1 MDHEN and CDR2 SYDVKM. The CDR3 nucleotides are TGTGCCAGCAGTTTAAGGTATTGGGTACAGGGCGCTTCACCCCTCCACTTT. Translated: CASSLRYWVQGASPLHF.

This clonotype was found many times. The CDR3 reads CASSLAGQGLAEQYF. The CDR3 nucleotides read TGTGCCAGCAGCTTGGCGGGACAGGGCTTAGCCGAGCAGTACTTC. This chain joins TRBV5-6 and TRBJ2-7; 9 nucleotides align to TRBD1. CDR3 length: 15 residues. Germline V gene sequence: CDR1 SGHDT, CDR2 YYEEEE. J was trimmed by 6 bases and V by 0 bases; bases with no gene match: 7.

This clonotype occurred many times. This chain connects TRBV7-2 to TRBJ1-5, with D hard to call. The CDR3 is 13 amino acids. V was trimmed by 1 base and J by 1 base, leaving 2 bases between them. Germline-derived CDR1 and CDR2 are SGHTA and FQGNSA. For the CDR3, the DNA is TGTGCCAGCAGCTTAGACAGCAATCAGCCCCAGCATTTT. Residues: CASSLDSNQPQHF.

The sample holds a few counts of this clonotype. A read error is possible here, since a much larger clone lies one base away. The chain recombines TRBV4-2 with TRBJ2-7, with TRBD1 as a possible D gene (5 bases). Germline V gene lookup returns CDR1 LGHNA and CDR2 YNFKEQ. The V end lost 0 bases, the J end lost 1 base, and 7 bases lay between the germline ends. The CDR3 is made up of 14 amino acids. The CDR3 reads CASSQDPGSYEQYF. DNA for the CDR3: TGTGCCAGCAGCCAAGATCCAGGGTCCTACGAGCAGTACTTC.

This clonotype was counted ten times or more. The CDR3: CSARDRRDNEKLFF. The CDR3 bases are TGCAGTGCTAGAGACAGGCGGGATAATGAAAAACTGTTTTTT. The V gene is TRBV20-1, the J gene TRBJ1-4; D unresolved. Between the trimmed V and J ends, which lost 0 bases and 4 bases, there was a span of 9 bases. The CDR3 has 14 amino acids. Germline V CDR1 and CDR2: DFQATT, SNEGSKA (reference sequence).

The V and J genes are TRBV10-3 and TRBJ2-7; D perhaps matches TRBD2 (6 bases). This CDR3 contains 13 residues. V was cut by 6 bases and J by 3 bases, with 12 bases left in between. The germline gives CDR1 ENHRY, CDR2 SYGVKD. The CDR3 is CAISGRAFYEQYF. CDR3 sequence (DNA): TGTGCCATCAGCGGGAGAGCGTTCTACGAGCAGTACTTC.

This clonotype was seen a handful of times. CDR3 bases: TGTGCCAGCAGTTATAATTTAGGACCGAACACCGGGGAGCTGTTTTTT. It specifies CASSYNLGPNTGELFF. The V call is TRBV6-6, the J call TRBJ2-2; D not certain. CDR1 and CDR2 (germline): MNHNY, SVGAGI (reference sequence). The CDR3 covers 16 residues. The germline V and J ends were trimmed by 3 bases and 0 bases, with 11 bases remaining between them.

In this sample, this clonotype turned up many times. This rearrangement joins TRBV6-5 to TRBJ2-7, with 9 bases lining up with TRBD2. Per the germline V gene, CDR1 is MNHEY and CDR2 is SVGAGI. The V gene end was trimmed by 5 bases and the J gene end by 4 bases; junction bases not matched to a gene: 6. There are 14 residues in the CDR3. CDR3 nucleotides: TGTGCCAGCAGTCACGGCGGGAGGGCTTACGAGCAGTACTTC. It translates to CASSHGGRAYEQYF.

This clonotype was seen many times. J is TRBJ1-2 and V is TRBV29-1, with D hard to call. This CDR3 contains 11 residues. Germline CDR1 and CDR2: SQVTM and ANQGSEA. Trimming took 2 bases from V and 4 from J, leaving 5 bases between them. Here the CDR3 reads CSVEPSYGYTF. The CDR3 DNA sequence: TGCAGCGTTGAACCCAGCTATGGCTACACCTTC.

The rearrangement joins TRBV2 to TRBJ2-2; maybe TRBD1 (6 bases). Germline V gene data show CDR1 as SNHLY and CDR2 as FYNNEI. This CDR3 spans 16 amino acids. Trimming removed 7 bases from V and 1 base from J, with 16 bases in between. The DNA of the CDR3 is TGTGCCAGCAATAGACCGGGACATAGGAACACCGGGGAGCTGTTTTTT. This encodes CASNRPGHRNTGELFF.

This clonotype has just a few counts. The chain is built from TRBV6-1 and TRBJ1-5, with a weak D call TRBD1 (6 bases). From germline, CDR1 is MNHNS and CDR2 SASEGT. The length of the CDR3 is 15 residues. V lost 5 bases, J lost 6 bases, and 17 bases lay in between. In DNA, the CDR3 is TGTGCCAGCAGTCAAGGGGGGGGCTCTGGTCAGCCCCAGCATTTT. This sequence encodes CASSQGGGSGQPQHF.

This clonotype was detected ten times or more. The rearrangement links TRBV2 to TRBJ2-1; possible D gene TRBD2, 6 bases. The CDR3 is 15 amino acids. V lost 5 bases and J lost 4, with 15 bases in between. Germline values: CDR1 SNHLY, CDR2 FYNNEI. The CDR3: CASSQGGTGYNEQFF. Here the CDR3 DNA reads TGTGCCAGCAGTCAGGGCGGGACGGGGTACAATGAGCAGTTCTTC.

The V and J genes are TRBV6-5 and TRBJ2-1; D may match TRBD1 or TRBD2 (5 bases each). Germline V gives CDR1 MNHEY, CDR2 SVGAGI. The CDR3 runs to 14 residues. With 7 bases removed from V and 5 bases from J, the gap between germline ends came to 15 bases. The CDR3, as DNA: TGTGCCAGCAACCCCCTCGGGGCCAACAATGAGCAGTTCTTC. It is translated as CASNPLGANNEQFF.